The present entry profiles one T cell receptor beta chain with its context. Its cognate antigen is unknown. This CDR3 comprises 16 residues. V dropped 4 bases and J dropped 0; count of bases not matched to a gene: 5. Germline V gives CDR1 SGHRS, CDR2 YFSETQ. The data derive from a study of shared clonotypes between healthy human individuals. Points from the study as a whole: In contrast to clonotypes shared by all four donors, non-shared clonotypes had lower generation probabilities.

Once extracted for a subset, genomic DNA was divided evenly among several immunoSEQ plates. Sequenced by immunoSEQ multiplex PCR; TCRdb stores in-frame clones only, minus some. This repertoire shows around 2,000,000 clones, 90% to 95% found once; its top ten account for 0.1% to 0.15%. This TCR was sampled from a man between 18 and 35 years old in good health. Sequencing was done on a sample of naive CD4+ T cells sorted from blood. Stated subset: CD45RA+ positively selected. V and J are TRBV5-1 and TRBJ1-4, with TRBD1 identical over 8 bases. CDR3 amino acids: CASSRTGNPTNEKLFF. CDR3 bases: TGCGCCAGCAGCCGGACAGGGAACCCAACTAATGAAAAACTGTTTTTT.